This T cell receptor (beta chain) was sequenced during a study of blood T cell repertoires in COVID-19. Germline assignment: CDR1 MNHEY and CDR2 SVGAGI. The CDR3 covers 14 residues. The trim removed 6 bases at V and 3 bases at J, leaving 3 bases unmatched. Profiling relied on immunoSEQ multiplex PCR, and the TCRdb table lists in-frame clones only, not all of them. The profile shows roughly 100,000 clones, less than 90% of them singletons. This rearrangement joins TRBV6-5 to TRBJ2-1, with 9 nucleotides matching TRBD1. This sequence originates from a human donor in a cohort sampled during active COVID-19. The sample was peripheral blood. The CDR3 DNA is TGTGCCAGCAGCTCGGGACAGGGCTACAATGAGCAGTTCTTC. Translating gives CASSSGQGYNEQFF.